A single sample gave rise to the 31 T cell receptor beta chains below, sequenced in a study of T cells in localized non-small cell lung cancer. Libraries were prepared by immunoSEQ multiplex PCR; TCRdb keeps only in-frame clonotypes and omits some of them. The sample lists over 30,000 clones; approximately 80% were seen once. Source: peripheral blood, taken before any cancer treatment. All receptors derive from a male donor older than 55 with stage II squamous cell lung carcinoma.

The rearrangement uses TRBV19 and TRBJ1-2; TRBD1 matches at 9 bases. The germline V gene has CDR1 LNHDA and CDR2 SQIVND (reference sequence). V lost 5 bases to trimming and J lost 2 bases; unmatched junction nucleotides: 6. This CDR3 region has 15 residues. CDR3 coding DNA: TGTGCCAGTAGTGGATGGACAGGGGCCAACTATGGCTACACCTTC. Translation: CASSGWTGANYGYTF.

The chain links TRBV7-8 to TRBJ2-7; TRBD1 agrees at 8 bases. Germline V lookup: CDR1 SGHVS, CDR2 FQNEAQ. The V gene end was trimmed by 3 bases and the J gene end by 7 bases; junction bases not matched to a gene: 8. The CDR3 extends over 14 amino acids. CDR3 loop: CASSFFLRDREQYF. The DNA of the CDR3 is TGTGCCAGCAGCTTTTTTCTGCGGGACAGGGAGCAGTACTTC.

This chain joins TRBV5-1 and TRBJ2-5; D is uncertain. Trimming pared 0 bases from V and 5 bases from J, leaving 11 bases between. CDR3 length: 14 amino acids. CDR1 SGHRS and CDR2 YFSETQ come from the germline V gene. CDR3 sequence: CASSLVSTRETQYF. CDR3 nucleotides: TGCGCCAGCAGCTTGGTGTCTACCCGTGAGACCCAGTACTTC.

The chain joins TRBV18 to TRBJ1-1; D remains unclear. The germline gives CDR1 KGHSH, CDR2 LQKENI. V lost 5 bases, J lost 1 base, and 8 bases lay in between. The CDR3 runs 13 residues. CDR3 in amino acids: CASSIVANTEAFF. CDR3 bases: TGTGCCAGCTCAATCGTAGCGAACACTGAAGCTTTCTTT.

This chain links TRBV5-1 with TRBJ1-2, with 9 bases aligning to TRBD1. This CDR3 comprises 13 residues. CDR1 is SGHRS, CDR2 YFSETQ, per germline. The V and J ends lost 4 bases and 6 bases, in that order; junction bases with no gene match: 4. The CDR3 DNA reads as TGCGCCAGCAGCACCGGGACAGGGAATGGCTACACCTTC. This translates into CASSTGTGNGYTF.

The chain is built from TRBV7-6 and TRBJ2-1; 8 bases are shared with TRBD2. This CDR3 has 15 residues. The V segment lost 5 bases and the J segment 3 bases; nucleotides outside the gene matches: 6. Germline V gene lookup returns CDR1 SGHVS and CDR2 FNYEAQ. CDR3 in amino acids: CASSTLAAVYNEQFF. The CDR3 region has the DNA TGTGCCAGCAGCACACTAGCGGCTGTCTACAATGAGCAGTTCTTC.

This clone was seen more than once but under ten times. The chain employs TRBV6-1 and TRBJ1-5, with a possible D match to TRBD1 (5 bases). This CDR3 region has 15 residues. Trimming removed 5 bases from V and 1 base from J, with 12 bases in between. Germline CDR1 and CDR2: MNHNS and SASEGT. The CDR3 loop reads CASSIQEASNQPQHF. Here the CDR3 DNA reads TGTGCCAGCAGTATACAGGAGGCAAGCAATCAGCCCCAGCATTTT.

This clone was recorded a few times. V is TRBV11-3 and J is TRBJ2-7; D is unresolved. Trimming removed 8 bases from V and 2 bases from J, with 25 bases in between. CDR1 and CDR2 from the germline V gene are SGHNT and YENEEA. The CDR3 loop spans 17 amino acids. CDR3 region: CASAGQGGGASTYEQYF. The DNA of the CDR3 is TGTGCCAGCGCTGGGCAAGGCGGCGGCGCGTCTACCTACGAGCAGTACTTC.

In this sample, this clone turned up once. This sequence joins TRBV5-4 and TRBJ2-2; no reliable D call. V lost 2 bases and J lost 2, with 10 bases in between. This CDR3 contains 15 residues. Germline V gives CDR1 SGHNT, CDR2 YYREEE (reference sequence). CDR3 DNA: TGTGCCAGCAGCTTCGGCACCCGTAACACCGGGGAGCTGTTTTTT. As protein: CASSFGTRNTGELFF.

The V gene is TRBV11-3, the J gene TRBJ2-4, with D tentatively TRBD1 or TRBD2 (5 bases each). Trimming stripped 1 base from V and 5 bases from J, with 9 bases between. The CDR3 has 14 amino acids. The germline CDR1 and CDR2 sequences are SGHNT and YENEEA. The CDR3 here is CASSLGDAQNIQYF. In DNA form, the CDR3 reads TGTGCCAGCAGCTTAGGGGACGCACAAAACATTCAGTACTTC.

This clone was seen more than once but under ten times. The gene calls are TRBV5-5 and TRBJ2-7; TRBD1 agrees at 9 bases. Germline V gene sequence: CDR1 SGHKS, CDR2 YYEKEE (reference sequence). V was pared by 5 bases and J by 4 bases, with 7 bases of the junction left unmatched. This CDR3 region has 14 residues. The DNA of the CDR3 is TGTGCCAGCAGTCGTACCGGGACAGGGTACGAGCAGTACTTC. It yields the protein CASSRTGTGYEQYF.

The count of this clone is one. J is TRBJ1-2 and V is TRBV6-5; TRBD1 matches at 7 bases. V trimming: 4 bases; J trimming: 0 bases; junction bases outside the gene matches: 5. Germline CDR1 is MNHEY and CDR2 is SVGAGI. The CDR3 contains 15 residues. The CDR3 sequence is CASSSRGQANYGYTF. Written as DNA, the CDR3 is TGTGCCAGCAGTTCCCGCGGACAGGCTAACTATGGCTACACCTTC.

This clone has more than one count but fewer than ten. This chain links TRBV12-5 with TRBJ2-3; 12 nucleotides line up with TRBD2. J was trimmed by 10 bases and V by 4 bases; bases with no gene match: 9. This CDR3 comprises 15 residues. Germline lookup yields CDR1 LGHNT and CDR2 FRNRAP. CDR3 region: CASGSTSGGGVSQYF. The CDR3, as DNA: TGTGCTAGTGGTTCGACTAGCGGGGGCGGCGTATCGCAGTATTTT.

The chain joins TRBV27 to TRBJ2-1; no clear D. Germline values: CDR1 MNHEY, CDR2 SMNVEV (reference sequence). Trimming took off 3 bases at V and 4 bases at J, with 13 bases between the two ends. CDR3 length: 15 amino acids. The CDR3 here is CASSLVGTNYNEQFF. The CDR3 nucleotides read TGTGCCAGCAGTTTGGTGGGAACCAATTACAATGAGCAGTTCTTC.

As DNA, the CDR3 is TGTGCCAGCTCACCGATGACAGATGGAAACACCATATATTTT. It codes for CASSPMTDGNTIYF. V gene TRBV18 combines with J gene TRBJ1-3; a weak D match, TRBD1 (5 bases). The germline V and J ends were trimmed by 3 bases and 3 bases, with 9 bases remaining between them. Germline lookup yields CDR1 KGHSH and CDR2 LQKENI. The CDR3 covers 14 residues. The full variable domain, in which reference TRBV18 and TRBJ1-3 provide the parts outside the CDR3, is NAGVMQNPRHLVRRRGQEARLRCSPMKGHSHVYWYRQLPEEGLKFMVYLQKENIIDESGMPKERFSAEFPKEGPSILRIQQVVRGDSAAYFCASSPMTDGNTIYFGEGSWLTVV.

The chain employs TRBV28 and TRBJ1-3; D unclear. V lost 7 bases, J lost 4 bases, and 11 bases lay in between. Germline V gene sequence: CDR1 MDHEN, CDR2 SYDVKM. The CDR3 runs to 13 residues. This CDR3 reads CASTFQEGNTIYF. The DNA of the CDR3 is TGTGCCAGCACTTTTCAGGAAGGAAACACCATATATTTT.

J is TRBJ2-7 and V is TRBV2; possibly TRBD2 for D (5 bases). The germline CDR1 and CDR2 sequences are SNHLY and FYNNEI. The ends were cut back, 6 bases at V and 2 bases at J, with 14 bases in the middle. The CDR3 is 14 amino acids. The CDR3 DNA is TGTGCCAGCAGGGAAAAGGCGGGTCCCTACGAGCAGTACTTC. It translates to CASREKAGPYEQYF.

On this clone: An end of the junction does not agree with germline; a read error may underlie this. V usage is TRBV12-5 and J usage is TRBJ1-2; D possibly corresponds to TRBD1 (5 bases). The germline CDR1 and CDR2 sequences are LGHNT and FRNRAP. The CDR3 extends over 12 amino acids. Here the CDR3 reads CASGLGQPGWDF. CDR3 nucleotide sequence: TGTGCTAGTGGTTTGGGACAGCCCGGCTGGGACTTC. The full variable domain, in which reference TRBV12-5 and TRBJ1-2 provide the parts outside the CDR3, is DARVTQTPRHKVTEMGQEVTMRCQPILGHNTVFWYRQTMMQGLELLAYFRNRAPLDDSGMPKDRFSAEMPDATLATLKIQPSEPRDSAVYFCASGLGQPGWDFGSGTRLTVV.

V and J are TRBV10-3 and TRBJ1-2, with D perhaps TRBD1 (6 bases). This CDR3 region has 14 residues. The V gene lost 6 bases and the J gene lost 0 bases, with 11 bases spanning the gap. Germline V gives CDR1 ENHRY, CDR2 SYGVKD. CDR3 amino acids: CAISTGSANYGYTF. CDR3 bases: TGTGCCATCAGCACAGGGTCGGCTAACTATGGCTACACCTTC.

This clone was seen more than once but under ten times. This CDR3 reads CASSFPGRLNSGTSDTQYF. DNA of the CDR3: TGCGCCAGCAGCTTCCCTGGCCGCTTAAACTCGGGGACTTCAGATACGCAGTATTTT. The V gene is TRBV5-1, the J gene TRBJ2-3, with D possibly being TRBD2 (6 bases). The CDR3 has 19 amino acids. Germline-derived CDR1 and CDR2 are SGHRS and YFSETQ. V gave up 2 bases and J gave up 4 bases, with 26 bases separating them.

The chain joins TRBV6-6 to TRBJ2-1, with 8 bases identical to TRBD1. Unmatched junction bases numbered 7, after V lost 5 bases and J lost 4 bases. The CDR3 sequence is 15 residues long. Germline V gives CDR1 MNHNY, CDR2 SVGAGI (reference sequence). The CDR3 bases are TGTGCCAGCAGTCGGGACAGGTCCGTGTACAATGAGCAGTTCTTC. Residues: CASSRDRSVYNEQFF.

The genes are TRBV2 and TRBJ2-3; no reliable D call. CDR1 SNHLY and CDR2 FYNNEI come from the germline V gene. CDR3 length: 15 residues. V was pared by 3 bases and J by 0 bases, with 10 bases between. CDR3 loop: CASSDNLASTDTQYF. CDR3 DNA sequence: TGTGCCAGCAGTGATAACTTAGCTAGCACAGATACGCAGTATTTT.

This clone was seen a handful of times. The chain couples TRBV11-2 to TRBJ1-2, with 10 bases identical to TRBD1. Germline V lookup: CDR1 SGHAT, CDR2 FQNNGV. The V segment lost 5 bases and the J segment 7 bases; nucleotides outside the gene matches: 10. The CDR3 contains 15 residues. The CDR3 nucleotides are TGTGCCAGCAGCCCTATTCGACAGGGGGCGGGTGGCTACACCTTC. Translation gives CASSPIRQGAGGYTF.

The chain links TRBV12-5 to TRBJ1-1; 9 bases are a match to TRBD1. The length of the CDR3 is 14 residues. Losses at the gene ends were 3 bases for V and 8 bases for J; bases not matched to a gene: 7. Per germline, CDR1 LGHNT and CDR2 FRNRAP. This CDR3 reads CASGFGDRAGEAFF. DNA of the CDR3: TGTGCTAGTGGTTTCGGGGACAGGGCCGGGGAAGCTTTCTTT. Full variable domain (rest looked up from reference TRBV12-5 and TRBJ1-1): DARVTQTPRHKVTEMGQEVTMRCQPILGHNTVFWYRQTMMQGLELLAYFRNRAPLDDSGMPKDRFSAEMPDATLATLKIQPSEPRDSAVYFCASGFGDRAGEAFFGQGTRLTVV.

This chain uses TRBV19 with TRBJ2-7, with 9 bases lining up with TRBD1. J gave up 0 bases and V 6 bases, and 9 bases lay outside the gene matches. Looked up from germline, CDR1 is LNHDA and CDR2 is SQIVND (reference sequence). The CDR3 length is 16 residues. The CDR3 DNA is TGTGCCAGTAGCCGAGCCGGGACAGGGAACTCCTACGAGCAGTACTTC. Translation gives CASSRAGTGNSYEQYF.

This CDR3 is CAWSRDGDSREQYF. The CDR3 region has the DNA TGTGCCTGGAGTAGGGACGGGGATTCAAGAGAGCAGTACTTC. The V and J genes are TRBV30 and TRBJ2-7; the D gene could be TRBD1 or TRBD2 (5 bases each). Germline values: CDR1 GTSNPN, CDR2 SVGIG (reference sequence). The CDR3 spans 14 residues. The germline V and J ends were trimmed by 2 bases and 7 bases, with 18 bases remaining between them.

This CDR3 is CASSLSGMGDTQYF. The CDR3 DNA sequence: TGTGCCAGCAGCTTGAGCGGGATGGGAGATACGCAGTATTTT. V gene TRBV7-2 combines with J gene TRBJ2-3; 7 bases match TRBD2. The CDR3 consists of 14 residues. The trim removed 3 bases at V and 5 bases at J, leaving 5 bases unmatched. Germline values: CDR1 SGHTA, CDR2 FQGNSA.

The V call is TRBV28, the J call TRBJ2-7; TRBD2 aligns across 11 bases. The V gene's germline CDR1 is MDHEN and CDR2 SYDVKM. This CDR3 region has 16 residues. Germline trimming cut 2 bases from V and 3 bases from J; bases unmatched to any gene: 6. CDR3 sequence reads: CASSLLAGGTVYEQYF. CDR3 coding DNA: TGTGCCAGCAGTTTACTAGCGGGGGGCACCGTCTACGAGCAGTACTTC.

This clone was detected a few times. The rearrangement links TRBV7-2 to TRBJ2-1; tentatively, D is TRBD2 (5 bases). Per the germline V gene, CDR1 is SGHTA and CDR2 is FQGNSA. Trimming stripped 4 bases from V and 1 base from J, with 14 bases between. The CDR3 consists of 16 residues. Written as DNA, the CDR3 is TGTGCCAGCAGCTCCGCTTGGGAGAGGTCCTACAATGAGCAGTTCTTC. Translation gives CASSSAWERSYNEQFF.

This clone was counted once. This chain uses TRBV21-1 with TRBJ1-3; the table's TRBD1 call for D was not verified on the DNA. TRBV21-1 represents a pseudogene. The CDR3 length is 16 residues. The CDR3 here is CASSKGVPGAWNTIYF. As DNA, the CDR3 is TGTGCCAGCAGCAAAGGAGTGCCAGGGGCTTGGAACACCATATATTTT.

The CDR3 region has the DNA TGTGCCAGCAGCTTGGGCGGACAGGCCTCGGCAGAGCAGTTCTTC. Its protein is CASSLGGQASAEQFF. V is TRBV5-4 and J is TRBJ2-1; 7 bases match TRBD1. Per the germline V gene, CDR1 is SGHNT and CDR2 is YYREEE (reference sequence). J gave up 10 bases and V 0 bases, and 10 bases lay outside the gene matches. This CDR3 has 15 amino acids.